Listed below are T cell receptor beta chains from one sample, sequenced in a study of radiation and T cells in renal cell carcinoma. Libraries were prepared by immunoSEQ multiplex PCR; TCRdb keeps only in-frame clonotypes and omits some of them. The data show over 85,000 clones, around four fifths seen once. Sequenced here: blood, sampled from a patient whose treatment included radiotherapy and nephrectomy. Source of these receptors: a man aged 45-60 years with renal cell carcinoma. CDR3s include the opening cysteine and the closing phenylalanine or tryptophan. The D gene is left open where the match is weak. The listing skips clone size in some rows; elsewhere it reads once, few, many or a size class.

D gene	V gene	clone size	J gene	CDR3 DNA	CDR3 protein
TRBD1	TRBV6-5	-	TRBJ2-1	TGTGCCAGCAGTTTTGGGACAGCCCTTTACAATGAGCAGTTCTTC	CASSFGTALYNEQFF
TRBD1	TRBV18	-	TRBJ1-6	TGTGCCAGCTCACTACGCGAGGGACAGGGCCATTCACCCCTCCACTTT	CASSLREGQGHSPLHF
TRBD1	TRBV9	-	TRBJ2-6	TGTGCCAGCAGCCTCGGGCCGGGACAGAGGGCCTCTGGGGCCAACGTCCTGACTTTC	CASSLGPGQRASGANVLTF
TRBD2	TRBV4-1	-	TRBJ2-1	TGCGCCAGCAGCCGACTAGCGGGAATGGCCTACAATGAGCAGTTCTTC	CASSRLAGMAYNEQFF
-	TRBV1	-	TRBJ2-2	TGCACCAGCAGCCAAGCGTGGACTAGCGGGGGGCCGAACACCGGGGAGCTGTTTTTT	CTSSQAWTSGGPNTGELFF
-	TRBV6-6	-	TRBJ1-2	TGTGCCAGCAGTCCCGGACCCTATGGCTACACCTTC	CASSPGPYGYTF
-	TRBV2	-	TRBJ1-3	TGTGCTAGCAGCGCTAGTATGGGCTCTGGAAACACCATATATTTT	CASSASMGSGNTIYF
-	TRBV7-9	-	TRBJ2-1	TGTGCCAGCAGCGCACAGGACTATGAGCAGTTCTTC	CASSAQDYEQFF
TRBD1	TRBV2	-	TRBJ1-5	TGTGCCAGCAGTTGGGGGACAGGCGACAATCAGCCCCAGCATTTT	CASSWGTGDNQPQHF
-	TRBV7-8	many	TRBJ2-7	TGTGCCAGCAGGAGCATCGAAAAGACTCACTCCTACGAGCAGTACTTC	CASRSIEKTHSYEQYF
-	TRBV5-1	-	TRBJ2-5	TGCGCCAGCAGCCTCGGGACGGCCCAAGAGACCCAGTACTTC	CASSLGTAQETQYF
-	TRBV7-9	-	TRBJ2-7	TGTGCCAGCAGCTTAGTTGCCGGGGGGCCCCTGACGGGGCAGTACTTC	CASSLVAGGPLTGQYF
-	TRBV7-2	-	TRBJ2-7	TGTGCCAGCAGCTTAGCTACCCACCAGGGGCAAACCTACGAGCAGTACTTC	CASSLATHQGQTYEQYF
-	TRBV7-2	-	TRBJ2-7	TGTGCCAGCAGCTTATCTCGGGTTTCCGAGCAGTACTTC	CASSLSRVSEQYF
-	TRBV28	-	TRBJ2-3	TGTGCCAGCAGTTCATACAGGGCTTCCACAGATACGCAGTATTTT	CASSSYRASTDTQYF
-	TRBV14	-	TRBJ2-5	TGTGCCAGCAGCCATGTCCGAGAGACCCAGTACTTC	CASSHVRETQYF
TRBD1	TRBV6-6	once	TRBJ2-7	TGTGCCAGCAGCCGGGACAGGTCGTCCTACGAGCAGTACTTC	CASSRDRSSYEQYF
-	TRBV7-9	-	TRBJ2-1	TGTGCCAGCAAGCCGATTAGCTCCTACAATGAGCAGTTCTTC	CASKPISSYNEQFF
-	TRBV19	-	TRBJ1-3	TGTGCCAGTAGTATTGACGGACGTGGAAACACCATATATTTT	CASSIDGRGNTIYF
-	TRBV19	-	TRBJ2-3	TGTGCCAGTAGTACCCACCCCACTAGTTACACAGATACGCAGTATTTT	CASSTHPTSYTDTQYF
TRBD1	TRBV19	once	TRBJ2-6	TGTGCCAGTGGGGATCCGGGACAGGGCTTTGTTGGGGCCAACGTCCTGACTTTC	CASGDPGQGFVGANVLTF
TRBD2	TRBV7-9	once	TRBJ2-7	TGTGCCAGCAGTTGGACTAGCGGGAGTCACGAGCAGTACTTC	CASSWTSGSHEQYF
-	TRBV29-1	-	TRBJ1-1	TGCAGCGCGGACAAGCCCTCTGAGGGGAACACTGAAGCTTTCTTT	CSADKPSEGNTEAFF
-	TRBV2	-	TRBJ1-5	TGTGCCAGCAGTGAATGGGCGAATAGCAATCAGCCCCAGCATTTT	CASSEWANSNQPQHF
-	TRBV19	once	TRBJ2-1	TGTGCCAGTAGTTTTCGGACGGCCTCCTACAATGAGCAGTTCTTC	CASSFRTASYNEQFF
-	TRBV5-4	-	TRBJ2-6	TGTGCCAGCTCAAGAGGGGGACCGAACTCTGGGGCCAACGTCCTGACTTTC	CASSRGGPNSGANVLTF
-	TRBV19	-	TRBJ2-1	TGTGCCAGTAGTTCGGGAGCGGGTCACAATGAGCAGTTCTTC	CASSSGAGHNEQFF
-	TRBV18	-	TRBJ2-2	TGTGCCAGCTCACCTCAACCGGACGGGGAGCTGTTTTTT	CASSPQPDGELFF
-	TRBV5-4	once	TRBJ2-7	TGTGCCAGCAGACTGAGGCCGAGCTCCTACGAGCAGTACTTC	CASRLRPSSYEQYF